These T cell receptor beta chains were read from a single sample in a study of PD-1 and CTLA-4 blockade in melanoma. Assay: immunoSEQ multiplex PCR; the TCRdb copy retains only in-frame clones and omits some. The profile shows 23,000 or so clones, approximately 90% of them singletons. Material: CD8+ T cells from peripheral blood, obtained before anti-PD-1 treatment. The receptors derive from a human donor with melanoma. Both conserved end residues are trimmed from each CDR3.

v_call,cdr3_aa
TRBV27,ASSLRVGHEQY
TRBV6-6,ASSPGLVENIQY
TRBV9,ASSPKSANIQY
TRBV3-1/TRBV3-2,ASSQGVAGVEAF
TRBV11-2,ASSLELATEAF
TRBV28,ASGQPQH
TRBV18,ASSPQGTGELF
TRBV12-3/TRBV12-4,ASTLRLDREAF
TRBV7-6,ASSLQNGNTEAF
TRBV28,ASTTLRVILSGTEAF
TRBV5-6,ASSLGDGGSPLH
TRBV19,ASSWIGELF
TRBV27,ASSLNPWAPPGYT
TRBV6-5,ASIYSTGELF
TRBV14,ASSQGRDSTFRELF
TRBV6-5,ASSYSKWQNTEAF
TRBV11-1,ASSYGENTEAF
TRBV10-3,AINPGSSGNTIY
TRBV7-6,ASSLIGDTEAF
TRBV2,ASSEFAAHQY
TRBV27,ASTSDLNEKLF
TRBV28,ASSYTGGTEAF
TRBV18,ASSPVYNSPLH
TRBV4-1,ASSQDSGFGYT
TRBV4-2,ASSQEKGSEQY
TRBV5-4,ASSPGTGAQETQY
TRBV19,ASSFGTPNTEAF